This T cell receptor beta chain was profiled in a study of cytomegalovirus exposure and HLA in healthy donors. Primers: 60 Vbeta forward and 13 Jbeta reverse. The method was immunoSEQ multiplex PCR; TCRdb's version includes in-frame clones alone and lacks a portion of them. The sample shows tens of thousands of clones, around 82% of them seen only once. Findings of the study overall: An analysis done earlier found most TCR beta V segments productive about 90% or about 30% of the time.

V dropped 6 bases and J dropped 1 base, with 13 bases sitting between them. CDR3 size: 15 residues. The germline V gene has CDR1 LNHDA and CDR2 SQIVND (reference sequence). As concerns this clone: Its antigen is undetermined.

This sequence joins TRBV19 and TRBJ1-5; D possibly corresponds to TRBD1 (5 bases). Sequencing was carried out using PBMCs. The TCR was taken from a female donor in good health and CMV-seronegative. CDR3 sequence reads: CASSWGAESNQPQHF. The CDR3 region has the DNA TGTGCCAGTAGCTGGGGCGCGGAGAGCAATCAGCCCCAGCATTTT.